The T cell receptor beta chain described here comes from a study of cytomegalovirus exposure and HLA in healthy donors. Study-level results: It was found in a later analysis that first-cohort TCR clusters tended to co-occur in the approximately 130 validation repertoires. Published work reported that the classifier diagnosed cytomegalovirus status with high specificity and sensitivity. A list of 150 to 200 TCR beta chains associated with cytomegalovirus was given.

The V end lost 4 bases, the J end lost 1 base, and 14 bases lay between the germline ends. Germline V gene sequence: CDR1 PRHDT, CDR2 FYEKMQ (reference sequence). There are 15 residues in the CDR3. Points on this clone: Its antigen is currently unknown.

Method: immunoSEQ multiplex PCR; TCRdb's copy keeps in-frame clones and lacks some. Of about 130,000 clones in the sample, about 87% were seen once. The sample comprised PBMCs. This TCR was sampled from a woman aged 25 to 39 in good health and CMV-seropositive. The chain is built from TRBV13 and TRBJ2-7; TRBD2 might be the D (5 bases). CDR3 sequence: CASSSMGPGSYEQYF. CDR3 in DNA: TGTGCCAGCAGCTCCATGGGCCCGGGGTCCTACGAGCAGTACTTC.